Each of the 5 T cell receptor beta chains below was sequenced from the same sample in a study of molecular identifiers for immune sequencing clone quantification. TCRdb independently ran MiXCR on the PCR reads; one entry per CDR3 protein. The sample has about 640,000 distinct CDR3 sequences; less than 20% are singletons. Sequencing was performed on naive CD8+ T cells from blood, with Jurkat cell RNA spiked in. Subset indicated: FACS-sorted CD8+CD4-CCR7+CD45RA+ naive T cells. The receptors were gathered from a human donor in good health. Some libraries in this study had Jurkat cell RNA spiked in.

This clonotype was counted a few times. Possible read error: a much larger clone is one base away. The gene calls are TRBV12-3 or TRBV12-4 and TRBJ1-4; D is unresolved. This CDR3 spans 13 amino acids. CDR3 residues: CASSLETNGKLFF. DNA of the CDR3: TGTGCCAGCAGTTTGGAGACTAATGGAAAACTGTTTTTT.

This clonotype was recorded many times. This chain links TRBV28 with TRBJ2-2, with TRBD2 as a possible D gene (6 bases). Trimming removed 4 bases from V and 2 bases from J, with 11 bases in between. Germline CDR1 and CDR2: MDHEN and SYDVKM. CDR3 length: 15 amino acids. The CDR3 loop reads CASSWRGYNTGELFF. In nucleotides, the CDR3 is TGTGCCAGCAGTTGGAGGGGCTACAACACCGGGGAGCTGTTTTTT.

The CDR3 here is CATSRGFGTGGAGALGDAQYF. CDR3 coding DNA: TGTGCCACCAGCAGAGGTTTTGGGACAGGGGGCGCGGGGGCACTAGGGGATGCGCAGTATTTT. This chain joins TRBV15 and TRBJ2-3; 12 bases match TRBD1. The CDR3 is 21 residues long. Germline CDR1 and CDR2: LNHNV and YYDKDF (reference sequence). V was pared by 1 base and J by 10 bases, with 24 bases of the junction left unmatched.

In this sample, this clonotype turned up many times. This chain connects TRBV2 to TRBJ1-2; possibly TRBD1 for D (6 bases). Germline CDR1 reads SNHLY; CDR2 reads FYNNEI. The V end lost 6 bases, the J end lost 4 bases, and 6 bases lay between the germline ends. The CDR3 extends over 11 amino acids. In DNA form, the CDR3 reads TGTGCCAGCAGGGACAGCTATGGCTACACCTTC. Translated, it gives CASRDSYGYTF.

This clonotype has just a few counts. The V call is TRBV5-6, the J call TRBJ2-7, with TRBD2 as a possible D gene (7 bases). Germline V CDR1 and CDR2: SGHDT, YYEEEE. V was pared by 3 bases and J by 2 bases, with 15 bases between. CDR3 length: 15 amino acids. The CDR3 bases are TGTGCCAGCAGCTCGCGCGGGGGCCGGACCTACGAGCAGTACTTC. It is translated as CASSSRGGRTYEQYF.